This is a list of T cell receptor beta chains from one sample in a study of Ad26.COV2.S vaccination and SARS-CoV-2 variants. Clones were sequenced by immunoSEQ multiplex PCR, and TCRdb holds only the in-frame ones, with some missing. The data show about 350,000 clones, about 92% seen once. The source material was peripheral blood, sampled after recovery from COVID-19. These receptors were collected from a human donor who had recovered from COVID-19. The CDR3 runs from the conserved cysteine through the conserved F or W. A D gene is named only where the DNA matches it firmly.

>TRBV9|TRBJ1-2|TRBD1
CASSRDRGQYGYTF
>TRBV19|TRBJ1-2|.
CASRLSNRVIRGYTF
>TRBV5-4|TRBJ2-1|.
CASSLVIRGNEQFF
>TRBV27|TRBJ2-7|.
CASTPDTRNEQYF
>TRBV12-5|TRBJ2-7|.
CLLEYVYEQYF
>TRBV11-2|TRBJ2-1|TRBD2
CASRPGDYYNEQFF
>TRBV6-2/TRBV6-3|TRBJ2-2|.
CASSLASIYGELFF
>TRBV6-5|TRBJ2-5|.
CVPPGENQETQYF
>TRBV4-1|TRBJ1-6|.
CASSQRVQGMVSPLHF
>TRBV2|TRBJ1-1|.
CASSEQWNTEAFF
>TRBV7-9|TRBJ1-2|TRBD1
CASSQVTGDGYTF
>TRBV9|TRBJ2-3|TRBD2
CASSSGGAFTDTQYF
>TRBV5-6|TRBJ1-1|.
CASSFRVRVAFF
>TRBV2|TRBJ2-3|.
CASSEAQPPEQYF
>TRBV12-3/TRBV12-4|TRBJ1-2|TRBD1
CASSQTGGGYTF
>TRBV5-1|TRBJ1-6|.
CASSLKGVPGWDSPLHF
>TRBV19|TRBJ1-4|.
CASSLGAFEKLFF
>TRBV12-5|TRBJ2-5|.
CASGPQGGETQYF
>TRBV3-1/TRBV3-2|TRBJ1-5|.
CASSQDPKNQPQHF
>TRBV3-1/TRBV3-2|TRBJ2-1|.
CASSPAGTIYNEQFF
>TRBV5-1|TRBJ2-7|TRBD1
CASSFKQGASEQYF
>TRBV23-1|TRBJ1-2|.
CASSQSPQGFPYGYTF
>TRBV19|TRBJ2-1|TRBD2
CASTPSGGYNEQFF
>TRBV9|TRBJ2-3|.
CASSVGTVGGLSTDTQYF
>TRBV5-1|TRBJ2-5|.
CASTGGQETQYF
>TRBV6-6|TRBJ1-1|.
CASNTIVNTEAFF
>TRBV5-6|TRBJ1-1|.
CASSPGTDEAFF